The 18 T cell receptor beta chains below all came from one sample that was sequenced in a study of OX40 agonist ivuxolimab in advanced cancers. TCRdb's copy holds only in-frame clones and misses some; the assay was immunoSEQ multiplex PCR. The repertoire has around 100,000 clones, less than 90% of them found once; the top ten carry around 6%. This specimen was CD4+ or CD8+ T cells sorted from blood, taken in a trial of the OX40 agonist ivuxolimab. These receptors all come from an adult with an advanced solid tumor such as melanoma, head and neck, liver or kidney cancer.

J is TRBJ1-2 and V is TRBV30; no firm D call. Germline V gives CDR1 GTSNPN, CDR2 SVGIG (reference sequence). Between the trimmed V and J ends, which lost 2 bases and 5 bases, there was a span of 12 bases. The CDR3 consists of 13 residues. The DNA of the CDR3 is TGTGCCTGGAGTCAACATTTAACTTATGGCTACACCTTC. Residues: CAWSQHLTYGYTF.

This chain connects TRBV27 to TRBJ2-2; no clear D gene. The germline V gene encodes CDR1 MNHEY and CDR2 SMNVEV (reference sequence). CDR3 length equals 11 residues. Trimming cost V 3 bases and J 7 bases, with 3 bases left between them. For the CDR3, the DNA is TGTGCCAGCAGTTTTTTCGGGGAGCTGTTTTTT. Protein: CASSFFGELFF.

This clone occurred once. This chain connects TRBV11-2 to TRBJ2-6, with no clear D. V lost 1 base and J 0 bases, leaving 4 bases between the germline ends. Germline CDR1 is SGHAT and CDR2 is FQNNGV. This CDR3 is built from 15 residues. The CDR3 sequence is CASSLGVSGANVLTF. The CDR3 nucleotides read TGTGCCAGCAGCTTAGGGGTCTCTGGGGCCAACGTCCTGACTTTC.

To note about this clone: Distinct nucleotide sequences in the sample also encode this CDR3. V and J are TRBV11-3 and TRBJ1-1, with TRBD1 identical over 7 bases. Germline V gene lookup returns CDR1 SGHNT and CDR2 YENEEA. The CDR3 has 12 residues. Trimming cost V 5 bases and J 8 bases; bases outside gene matches: 5. The CDR3 DNA reads as TGTGCCAGCAGCCCTGGGACAGAAGAAGCTTTCTTT. It codes for CASSPGTEEAFF.

This chain uses TRBV19 with TRBJ2-7; 10 nucleotides agree with TRBD2. J was trimmed by 0 bases and V by 3 bases; bases with no gene match: 2. CDR1 is LNHDA and CDR2 is SQIVND in the germline V gene (reference sequence). The CDR3 extends over 15 amino acids. In nucleotides, the CDR3 is TGTGCCAGTAGTATTCCTAGCGGGAGCTCCTACGAGCAGTACTTC. Translated, it gives CASSIPSGSSYEQYF.

The chain links TRBV15 to TRBJ2-5; 9 bases map to TRBD1. CDR3 size: 18 residues. Germline loops: CDR1 LNHNV, CDR2 YYDKDF (reference sequence). V trimming: 0 bases; J trimming: 3 bases; junction bases outside the gene matches: 11. CDR3 in DNA: TGTGCCACCAGCAGAGATGAGGGGAACAGGGGGCGAAAAGAGACCCAGTACTTC. It is translated as CATSRDEGNRGRKETQYF.

The CDR3 sequence is CASTPDRTEAFF. The CDR3 nucleotides read TGTGCCAGCACTCCCGATCGCACTGAAGCTTTCTTT. The gene calls are TRBV6-6 and TRBJ1-1; D is undetermined. The CDR3 is 12 residues long. Trimming shortened V by 7 bases and J by 4 bases, and 10 bases separated the two germline ends. Per germline, CDR1 MNHNY and CDR2 SVGAGI (reference sequence).

The chain is built from TRBV7-8 and TRBJ2-1, with 9 bases matching TRBD2. CDR1 SGHVS and CDR2 FQNEAQ come from the germline V gene. V lost 5 bases to trimming and J lost 0 bases; unmatched junction nucleotides: 14. This CDR3 contains 19 residues. As DNA, the CDR3 is TGTGCCAGCAGCCCGATACTCACTAGCGGGTCAAGCTCCTACAATGAGCAGTTCTTC. This sequence encodes CASSPILTSGSSSYNEQFF.

J is TRBJ1-1 and V is TRBV2; TRBD1 matches 8 bases. The CDR3 has 16 residues. The trim removed 1 base at V and 1 base at J, leaving 5 bases unmatched. Looked up from germline, CDR1 is SNHLY and CDR2 is FYNNEI. The DNA of the CDR3 is TGTGCCAGCAGTGAAGTGTGGACAGGGCAGAACACTGAAGCTTTCTTT. Translated, it gives CASSEVWTGQNTEAFF. Full variable domain (outside the CDR3, taken from reference TRBV2 and TRBJ1-1): EPEVTQTPSHQVTQMGQEVILRCVPISNHLYFYWYRQILGQKVEFLVSFYNNEISEKSEIFDDQFSVERPDGSNFTLKIRSTKLEDSAMYFCASSEVWTGQNTEAFFGQGTRLTVV.

V usage is TRBV5-4 and J usage is TRBJ2-5; D is unclear. Germline CDR1 and CDR2: SGHNT and YYREEE (reference sequence). CDR3 size: 14 residues. V was pared by 4 bases and J by 2 bases, with 12 bases between. In DNA form, the CDR3 reads TGTGCCAGCAGCACGAGGACGGTACAAGAGACCCAGTACTTC. Protein sequence: CASSTRTVQETQYF. Together with reference TRBV5-4 and TRBJ2-5, the CDR3 gives the full variable domain: ETGVTQSPTHLIKTRGQQVTLRCSSQSGHNTVSWYQQALGQGPQFIFQYYREEENGRGNFPPRFSGLQFPNYSSELNVNALELDDSALYLCASSTRTVQETQYFGPGTRLLVL.

The rearrangement uses TRBV6-1 and TRBJ2-2, with no clear D. The CDR3 covers 13 residues. V lost 2 bases and J 6 bases, leaving 7 bases between the germline ends. Germline V gives CDR1 MNHNS, CDR2 SASEGT. CDR3 protein: CASSENESGELFF. In DNA, the CDR3 is TGTGCCAGCAGTGAAAATGAGTCCGGGGAGCTGTTTTTT.

The genes are TRBV9 and TRBJ1-1; D not resolved. V dropped 0 bases and J dropped 1 base, with 16 bases sitting between them. The CDR3 sequence is 17 residues long. CDR1 and CDR2 from the germline V gene are SGDLS and YYNGEE. This chain's CDR3 is CASSVGIPQEGNTEAFF. CDR3 DNA: TGTGCCAGCAGCGTAGGTATACCCCAGGAAGGGAACACTGAAGCTTTCTTT.

This rearrangement joins TRBV7-3 to TRBJ1-5; possibly TRBD1 for D (6 bases). The CDR3 length is 18 residues. The germline V and J ends were trimmed by 0 bases and 0 bases, with 15 bases remaining between them. In germline, CDR1 is SGHTA, CDR2 FQGTGA. The CDR3 DNA follows: TGTGCCAGCAGCTTAACCGCGGACAGTTGGGATAGCAATCAGCCCCAGCATTTT. This translates into CASSLTADSWDSNQPQHF.

This chain links TRBV7-2 with TRBJ1-5; D is possibly TRBD1 (6 bases). Germline loops: CDR1 SGHTA, CDR2 FQGNSA. The CDR3 is 15 amino acids. The V and J ends lost 6 bases and 0 bases respectively, with 12 bases between them. The CDR3, as DNA: TGTGCCAGCAGTAACCAGGGGATTAGCAATCAGCCCCAGCATTTT. It codes for CASSNQGISNQPQHF.

J is TRBJ2-3 and V is TRBV7-9; a weak D match, TRBD2 (7 bases). The V end lost 6 bases, the J end lost 3 bases, and 16 bases lay between the germline ends. Per germline, CDR1 SEHNR and CDR2 FQNEAQ (reference sequence). The CDR3 has 15 residues. For the CDR3, the DNA is TGTGCCAGCAGTTCTAAGGGGGGGCCTACAGATACGCAGTATTTT. The encoded protein is CASSSKGGPTDTQYF. The whole variable domain, remainder taken from reference TRBV7-9 and TRBJ2-3, is DTGVSQNPRHKITKRGQNVTFRCDPISEHNRLYWYRQTLGQGPEFLTYFQNEAQLEKSRLLSDRFSAERPKGSFSTLEIQRTEQGDSAMYLCASSSKGGPTDTQYFGPGTRLTVL.

This chain uses TRBV19 with TRBJ1-4; 10 bases match TRBD1. This CDR3 has 18 residues. Germline CDR1 and CDR2: LNHDA and SQIVND (reference sequence). V was clipped by 4 bases and J by 6 bases; unmatched bases: 14. CDR3 amino acids: CASSTLPGQGSEDEKLFF. The CDR3 DNA sequence: TGTGCCAGTAGTACCCTCCCGGGACAGGGGAGTGAGGATGAAAAACTGTTTTTT.

The V gene is TRBV2, the J gene TRBJ2-5; TRBD1 agrees at 7 bases. Germline CDR1 and CDR2: SNHLY and FYNNEI. Trimming cost V 4 bases and J 5 bases; bases outside gene matches: 4. This CDR3 contains 13 residues. CDR3 protein: CASSGQGGETQYF. CDR3 DNA: TGTGCCAGCAGTGGACAGGGTGGGGAGACCCAGTACTTC.

The genes are TRBV18 and TRBJ1-5, with TRBD1 matching over 9 bases. V trimming: 2 bases; J trimming: 1 base; junction bases outside the gene matches: 12. This CDR3 is built from 19 residues. CDR1 is KGHSH and CDR2 is LQKENI in the germline V gene. The CDR3 loop is CASSPFGQGKFGSNQPQHF. The CDR3 DNA reads as TGTGCCAGCTCACCATTTGGACAGGGGAAGTTTGGAAGCAATCAGCCCCAGCATTTT.